Below are 21 T cell receptor beta chains sequenced from a single sample in a study of blood T cell repertoires in COVID-19. Sequencing was performed with immunoSEQ multiplex PCR; in TCRdb, only in-frame clones are kept and a portion is missing. The data hold 160,000 or so clones, with roughly 90% observed a single time. Sequencing was carried out using peripheral blood. The receptors derive from a man in his sixties with active or convalescent COVID-19.

V is TRBV7-9 and J is TRBJ2-3; 15 bases line up with TRBD2. This CDR3 contains 17 residues. Germline CDR1 SEHNR, CDR2 FQNEAQ (reference sequence). The V segment lost 7 bases and the J segment 1 base; nucleotides outside the gene matches: 6. As DNA, the CDR3 is TGTGCCAGCAAAGGACTAGCGGGGGGGCTCGGCACAGATACGCAGTATTTT. This encodes CASKGLAGGLGTDTQYF.

The chain combines TRBV10-3 with TRBJ1-3; 8 bases line up with TRBD1. With 4 bases clipped from V and 0 bases from J, the junction kept 11 bases outside the gene matches. Per the germline V gene, CDR1 is ENHRY and CDR2 is SYGVKD. The CDR3 is made up of 18 amino acids. The CDR3 spells CAISVSPGTGNSGNTIYF. In DNA form, the CDR3 reads TGTGCCATCAGTGTTTCCCCCGGGACAGGAAACTCTGGAAACACCATATATTTT.

The chain employs TRBV28 and TRBJ1-5, with a weak D call TRBD1 (5 bases). The CDR3 spans 15 residues. V lost 4 bases, J lost 2 bases, and 12 bases lay in between. Germline V CDR1 and CDR2: MDHEN, SYDVKM. The CDR3 DNA reads as TGTGCCAGCAGTTCATTCGACAGTGGCAATCAGCCCCAGCATTTT. Protein product: CASSSFDSGNQPQHF.

The CDR3 region has the DNA TGCAGTGCTAGTGGACTAGCGGGCCACCAAGAGACCCAGTACTTC. It codes for CSASGLAGHQETQYF. The chain combines TRBV20-1 with TRBJ2-5; 11 positions match TRBD2. Trimming cost V 3 bases and J 0 bases; bases outside gene matches: 3. There are 15 residues in the CDR3. The V gene's germline CDR1 is DFQATT and CDR2 SNEGSKA (reference sequence).

The chain combines TRBV27 with TRBJ1-4; D gene unclear. The germline CDR1 and CDR2 sequences are MNHEY and SMNVEV (reference sequence). This CDR3 has 15 amino acids. V lost 1 base, J lost 0 bases, and 6 bases lay in between. CDR3 residues: CASSLFGTTNEKLFF. In DNA form, the CDR3 reads TGTGCCAGCAGTTTATTTGGCACAACTAATGAAAAACTGTTTTTT.

The J gene is TRBJ2-7, the V gene TRBV2, with 8 bases matching TRBD1. The V gene's germline CDR1 is SNHLY and CDR2 FYNNEI. Trimming took 5 bases from V and 6 from J; bases not matched to a gene: 6. The length of the CDR3 is 13 residues. CDR3 DNA sequence: TGTGCCAGCAGTCGGACAGGGCGTAGCGAGCAGTACTTC. Translation gives CASSRTGRSEQYF.

V and J are TRBV4-1 and TRBJ2-7, with D maybe TRBD2 (5 bases). CDR1 is MGHRA and CDR2 is YSYEKL in the germline V gene. This CDR3 has 13 amino acids. Between the trimmed V and J ends, which lost 3 bases and 3 bases, there was a span of 9 bases. The CDR3 DNA reads as TGCGCCAGCAGCCAGGAACTAGACTACGAGCAGTACTTC. This encodes CASSQELDYEQYF.

The V gene is TRBV14, the J gene TRBJ1-6; D call uncertain. The germline V gene has CDR1 SGHDN and CDR2 FVKESK. The CDR3 contains 16 residues. Trimming removed 3 bases from V and 7 bases from J, with 16 bases in between. The CDR3 protein is CASSQVSLAGNSPLHF. In DNA form, the CDR3 reads TGTGCCAGCAGCCAGGTCAGTTTGGCAGGAAATTCACCCCTCCACTTT.

The chain carries TRBV18 and TRBJ2-7; the match to TRBD1 covers 9 bases. Per germline, CDR1 KGHSH and CDR2 LQKENI. J lost 9 bases, V lost 6 bases, and 9 bases had no gene match. The CDR3 is 13 residues long. DNA of the CDR3: TGTGCCAGCTCCCAGGACAGGGGTAAAGGGCAGTACTTC. Protein sequence: CASSQDRGKGQYF.

The chain recombines TRBV6-6 with TRBJ1-6; the D gene is possibly TRBD1 (5 bases). CDR1 is MNHNY and CDR2 is SVGAGI in the germline V gene (reference sequence). Trimming removed 6 bases from V and 10 bases from J, with 19 bases in between. This CDR3 is 15 amino acids long. The CDR3 here is CASRGGEGLSSPLHF. The CDR3 coding sequence is TGTGCCAGCAGGGGGGGGGAGGGATTGTCGTCACCCCTCCACTTT.

V is TRBV5-4 and J is TRBJ1-2; the match to TRBD1 covers 7 bases. J lost 5 bases, V lost 3 bases, and 7 bases had no gene match. This CDR3 has 14 residues. CDR1 is SGHNT and CDR2 is YYREEE in the germline V gene (reference sequence). CDR3 protein: CASSSDRSPYGYTF. DNA for the CDR3: TGTGCCAGCAGCTCGGACAGGTCCCCTTATGGCTACACCTTC.

V and J are TRBV7-2 and TRBJ1-2, with 7 bases matching TRBD1. CDR3 length equals 16 residues. Germline CDR1 is SGHTA and CDR2 is FQGNSA. The V segment lost 4 bases and the J segment 5 bases; nucleotides outside the gene matches: 13. CDR3 region: CASSSFISDRDYGYTF. As DNA, the CDR3 is TGTGCCAGCAGCTCATTTATTTCCGACAGGGATTATGGCTACACCTTC.

The chain is built from TRBV11-3 and TRBJ2-3; a possible D gene is TRBD2 (6 bases). Germline CDR1 is SGHNT and CDR2 is YENEEA. This CDR3 region has 18 residues. V lost 0 bases and J lost 0, with 16 bases in between. The CDR3 reads CASSLDLTSHTSTDTQYF. The CDR3 DNA follows: TGTGCCAGCAGCTTAGATCTCACTAGCCATACTAGCACAGATACGCAGTATTTT.

The rearrangement joins TRBV7-9 to TRBJ2-3; 7 bases are a match to TRBD1. Germline lookup yields CDR1 SEHNR and CDR2 FQNEAQ (reference sequence). Trimming removed 0 bases from V and 3 bases from J; junction bases left unmatched: 0. The CDR3 is 14 amino acids. CDR3 nucleotide sequence: TGTGCCAGCAGCTTAGCGACAGGGACAGATACGCAGTATTTT. This translates into CASSLATGTDTQYF.

The chain combines TRBV30 with TRBJ1-2; TRBD1 agrees at 8 bases. Germline CDR1 reads GTSNPN; CDR2 reads SVGIG (reference sequence). CDR3 size: 16 residues. The ends lost 4 bases at V and 3 bases at J; junction bases unmatched: 13. The CDR3 bases are TGTGCCTGGAAAGCGACAGGGGCTAATTTTGACTATGGCTACACCTTC. Its protein product is CAWKATGANFDYGYTF. The full variable domain, in which reference TRBV30 and TRBJ1-2 provide the parts outside the CDR3, is SQTIHQWPATLVQPVGSPLSLECTVEGTSNPNLYWYRQAAGRGLQLLFYSVGIGQISSEVPQNLSASRPQDRQFILSSKKLLLSDSGFYLCAWKATGANFDYGYTFGSGTRLTVV.

The rearrangement links TRBV12-1 to TRBJ2-3; TRBD2 reflects the table's D call only, with no check against the DNA. TRBV12-1 is shown as a pseudogene. The CDR3 is 17 amino acids. This CDR3 reads CASSCWTSGRGTDTQYF. CDR3 in DNA: TGTGCCAGCAGCTGCTGGACTAGCGGGAGGGGAACAGATACGCAGTATTTT.

This clone was counted only a few times. V gene TRBV18 combines with J gene TRBJ1-1; a weak D match, TRBD1 (5 bases). This CDR3 comprises 14 residues. The V gene's germline CDR1 is KGHSH and CDR2 LQKENI. V was shortened by 1 base and J by 4 bases, with 10 bases between the two germline ends. CDR3 sequence reads: CASSPLQGGTEAFF. The CDR3 DNA sequence: TGTGCCAGCTCACCACTGCAGGGAGGCACTGAAGCTTTCTTT.

This chain uses TRBV6-5 with TRBJ2-7, with 8 bases aligning to TRBD1. The CDR3 runs to 14 residues. Germline lookup yields CDR1 MNHEY and CDR2 SVGAGI. V lost 5 bases to trimming and J lost 2 bases; unmatched junction nucleotides: 5. CDR3 residues: CASSIGQGTYEQYF. CDR3 bases: TGTGCCAGCAGTATAGGACAGGGCACCTACGAGCAGTACTTC.

The chain carries TRBV30 and TRBJ1-4; D perhaps matches TRBD1 (6 bases). V was clipped by 3 bases and J by 0 bases, with 23 bases between them. This CDR3 region has 19 residues. The V gene's germline CDR1 is GTSNPN and CDR2 SVGIG (reference sequence). CDR3 sequence: CAWRKNQGLSLATNEKLFF. Written as DNA, the CDR3 is TGTGCCTGGAGGAAAAACCAGGGGTTGTCTCTCGCAACTAATGAAAAACTGTTTTTT. The full variable domain, completed using reference TRBV30 and TRBJ1-4, is SQTIHQWPATLVQPVGSPLSLECTVEGTSNPNLYWYRQAAGRGLQLLFYSVGIGQISSEVPQNLSASRPQDRQFILSSKKLLLSDSGFYLCAWRKNQGLSLATNEKLFFGSGTQLSVL.

V is TRBV12-3 or TRBV12-4 and J is TRBJ1-2; 7 nucleotides match TRBD1. Unmatched junction bases numbered 5, after V lost 5 bases and J lost 5 bases. This CDR3 is built from 13 residues. CDR3 amino acids: CASSPQTGYGYTF. The CDR3 region has the DNA TGTGCCAGCAGTCCCCAGACAGGGTATGGCTACACCTTC.

The chain employs TRBV7-2 and TRBJ2-6, with D uncertain. V gave up 0 bases and J gave up 2 bases, with 20 bases separating them. Germline CDR1 is SGHTA and CDR2 is FQGNSA. There are 20 residues in the CDR3. CDR3 sequence: CASSLASGYATPTGANVLTF. The CDR3 bases are TGTGCCAGCAGCTTAGCCTCAGGCTACGCCACCCCGACTGGGGCCAACGTCCTGACTTTC.